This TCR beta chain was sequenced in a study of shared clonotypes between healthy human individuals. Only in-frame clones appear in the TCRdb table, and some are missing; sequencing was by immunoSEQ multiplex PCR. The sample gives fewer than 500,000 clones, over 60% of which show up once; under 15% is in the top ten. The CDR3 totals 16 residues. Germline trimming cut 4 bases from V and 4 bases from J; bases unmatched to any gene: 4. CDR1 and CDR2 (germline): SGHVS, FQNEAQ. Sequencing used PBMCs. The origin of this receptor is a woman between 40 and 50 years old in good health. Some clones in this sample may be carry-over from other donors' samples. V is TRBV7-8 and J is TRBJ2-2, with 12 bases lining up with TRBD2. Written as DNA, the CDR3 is TGTGCCAGCAGCTCACGACTAGCGGGAGCCACCGGGGAGCTGTTTTTT. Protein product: CASSSRLAGATGELFF.